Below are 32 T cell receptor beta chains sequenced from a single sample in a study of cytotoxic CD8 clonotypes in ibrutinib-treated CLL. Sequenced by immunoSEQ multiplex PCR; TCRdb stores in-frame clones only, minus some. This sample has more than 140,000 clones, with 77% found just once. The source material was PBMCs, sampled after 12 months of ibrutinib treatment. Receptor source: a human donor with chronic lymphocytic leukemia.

The CDR3 reads CASSSWDRESPDTQYF. DNA of the CDR3: TGTGCCAGCAGCTCTTGGGACAGGGAGTCCCCAGATACGCAGTATTTT. The chain is built from TRBV11-2 and TRBJ2-3, with 9 bases matching TRBD1. Germline CDR1 SGHAT, CDR2 FQNNGV. The CDR3 is made up of 16 amino acids. The V gene end was trimmed by 4 bases and the J gene end by 4 bases; junction bases not matched to a gene: 9.

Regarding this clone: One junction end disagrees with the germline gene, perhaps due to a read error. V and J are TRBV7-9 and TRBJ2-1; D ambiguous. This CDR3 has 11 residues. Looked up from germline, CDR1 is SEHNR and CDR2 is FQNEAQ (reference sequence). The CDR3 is CASSLAYFMLF. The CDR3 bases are TGTGCCAGCAGCTTAGCCTATTTTATGCTCTTC.

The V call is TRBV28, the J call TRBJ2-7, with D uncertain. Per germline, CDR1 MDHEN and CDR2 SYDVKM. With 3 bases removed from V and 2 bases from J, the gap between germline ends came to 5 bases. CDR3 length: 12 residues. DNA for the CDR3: TGTGCCAGCAGTTTTTCGGCCTACGAGCAGTACTTC. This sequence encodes CASSFSAYEQYF.

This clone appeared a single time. CDR3 DNA: TGCAGCGTTGAAGATTCTTTTTACTCCTACGAGCAGTACTTC. It codes for CSVEDSFYSYEQYF. This chain links TRBV29-1 with TRBJ2-7, with D unresolved. Germline V gene sequence: CDR1 SQVTM, CDR2 ANQGSEA. The CDR3 consists of 14 residues. V lost 0 bases to trimming and J lost 0 bases, with 9 bases between them.

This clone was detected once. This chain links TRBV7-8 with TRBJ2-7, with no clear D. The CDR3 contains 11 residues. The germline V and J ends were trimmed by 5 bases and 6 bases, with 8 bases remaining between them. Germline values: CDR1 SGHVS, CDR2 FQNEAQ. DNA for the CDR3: TGTGCCAGCAGCCCCATAAGCGAGCAGTACTTC. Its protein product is CASSPISEQYF.

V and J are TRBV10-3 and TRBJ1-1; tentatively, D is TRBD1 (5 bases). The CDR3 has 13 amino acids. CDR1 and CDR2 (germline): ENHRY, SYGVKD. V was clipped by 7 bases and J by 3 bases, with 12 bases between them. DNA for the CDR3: TGTGCCATCATTGGGGTGGGGGACACTGAAGCTTTCTTT. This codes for CAIIGVGDTEAFF.

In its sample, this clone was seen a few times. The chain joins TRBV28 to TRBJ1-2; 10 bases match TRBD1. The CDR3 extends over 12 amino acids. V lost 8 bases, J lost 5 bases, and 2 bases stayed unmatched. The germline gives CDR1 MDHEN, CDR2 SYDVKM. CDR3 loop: CASGQGEYGYTF. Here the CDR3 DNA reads TGTGCCAGCGGACAGGGGGAGTATGGCTACACCTTC.

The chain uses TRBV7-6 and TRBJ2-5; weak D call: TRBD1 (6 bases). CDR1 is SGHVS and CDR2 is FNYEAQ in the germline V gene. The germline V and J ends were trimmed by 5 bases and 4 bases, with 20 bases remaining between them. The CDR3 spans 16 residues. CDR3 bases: TGTGCCAGCAGCGGCACAGGGTTATCTTGGGGAGAGACCCAGTACTTC. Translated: CASSGTGLSWGETQYF.

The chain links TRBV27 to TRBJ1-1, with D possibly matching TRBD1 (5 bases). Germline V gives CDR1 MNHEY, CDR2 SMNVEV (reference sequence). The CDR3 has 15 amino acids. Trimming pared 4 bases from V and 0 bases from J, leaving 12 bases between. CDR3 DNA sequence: TGTGCCAGCAGTTCTAAACAGGTAATGAACACTGAAGCTTTCTTT. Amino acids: CASSSKQVMNTEAFF.

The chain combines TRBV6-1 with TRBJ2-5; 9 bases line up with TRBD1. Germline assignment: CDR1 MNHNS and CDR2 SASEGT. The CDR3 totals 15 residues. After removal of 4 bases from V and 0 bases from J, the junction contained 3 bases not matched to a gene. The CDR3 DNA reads TGTGCCAGCAGTGTGGGGACAGGGTACCAAGAGACCCAGTACTTC. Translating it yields CASSVGTGYQETQYF.

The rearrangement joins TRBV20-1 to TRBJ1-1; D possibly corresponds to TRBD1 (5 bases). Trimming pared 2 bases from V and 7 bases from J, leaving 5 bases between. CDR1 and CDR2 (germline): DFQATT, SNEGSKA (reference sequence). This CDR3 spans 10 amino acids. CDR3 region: CSARQGEAFF. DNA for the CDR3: TGCAGTGCTAGACAGGGTGAAGCTTTCTTT.

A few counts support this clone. This chain's CDR3 is CASSPPSGEQYF. As DNA, the CDR3 is TGTGCCAGCTCACCACCAAGTGGGGAGCAGTACTTC. The gene calls are TRBV18 and TRBJ2-7; D remains ambiguous. Germline assignment: CDR1 KGHSH and CDR2 LQKENI. This CDR3 contains 12 residues. Trimming removed 0 bases at V and 7 bases at J, with 7 bases between. The full variable domain, in which reference TRBV18 and TRBJ2-7 provide the parts outside the CDR3, is NAGVMQNPRHLVRRRGQEARLRCSPMKGHSHVYWYRQLPEEGLKFMVYLQKENIIDESGMPKERFSAEFPKEGPSILRIQQVVRGDSAAYFCASSPPSGEQYFGPGTRLTVT.

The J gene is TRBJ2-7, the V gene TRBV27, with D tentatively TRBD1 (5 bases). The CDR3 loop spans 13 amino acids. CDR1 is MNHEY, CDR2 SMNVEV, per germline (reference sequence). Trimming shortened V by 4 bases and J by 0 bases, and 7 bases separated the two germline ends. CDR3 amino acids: CASSSDTSYEQYF. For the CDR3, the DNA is TGTGCCAGCAGTTCGGACACCTCCTACGAGCAGTACTTC.

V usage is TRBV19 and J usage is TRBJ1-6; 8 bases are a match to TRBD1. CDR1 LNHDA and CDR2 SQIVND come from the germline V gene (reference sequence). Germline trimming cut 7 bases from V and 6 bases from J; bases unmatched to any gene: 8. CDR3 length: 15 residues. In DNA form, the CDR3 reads TGTGCCAGTAACTCTTGGACAGGGTCTAATTCACCCCTCCACTTT. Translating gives CASNSWTGSNSPLHF.

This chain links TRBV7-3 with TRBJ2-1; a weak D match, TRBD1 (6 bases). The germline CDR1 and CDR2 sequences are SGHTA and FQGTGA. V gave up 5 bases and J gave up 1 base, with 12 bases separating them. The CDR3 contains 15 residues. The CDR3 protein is CASSRRQASYNEQFF. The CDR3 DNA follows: TGTGCCAGCAGCCGGAGACAGGCATCCTACAATGAGCAGTTCTTC. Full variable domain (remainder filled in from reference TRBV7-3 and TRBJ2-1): GAGVSQTPSNKVTEKGKYVELRCDPISGHTALYWYRQSLGQGPEFLIYFQGTGAADDSGLPNDRFFAVRPEGSVSTLKIQRTERGDSAVYLCASSRRQASYNEQFFGPGTRLTVL.

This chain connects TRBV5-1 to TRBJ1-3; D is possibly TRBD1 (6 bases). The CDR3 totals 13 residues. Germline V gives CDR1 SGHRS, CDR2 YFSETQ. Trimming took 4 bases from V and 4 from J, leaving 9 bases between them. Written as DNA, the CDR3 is TGCGCCAGCAGCCCGGGGGGCGGAAACACCATATATTTT. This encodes CASSPGGGNTIYF. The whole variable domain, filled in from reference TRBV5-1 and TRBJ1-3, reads KAGVTQTPRYLIKTRGQQVTLSCSPISGHRSVSWYQQTPGQGLQFLFEYFSETQRNKGNFPGRFSGRQFSNSRSEMNVSTLELGDSALYLCASSPGGGNTIYFGEGSWLTVV.

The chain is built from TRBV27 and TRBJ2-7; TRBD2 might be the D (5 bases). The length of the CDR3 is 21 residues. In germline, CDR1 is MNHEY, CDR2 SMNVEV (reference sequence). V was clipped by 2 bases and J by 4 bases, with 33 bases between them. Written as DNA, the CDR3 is TGTGCCAGCAGTTTAAGTGACCCCTACGGGGTTCGCCGGGATGGGGTTTACGAGCAGTACTTC. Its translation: CASSLSDPYGVRRDGVYEQYF.

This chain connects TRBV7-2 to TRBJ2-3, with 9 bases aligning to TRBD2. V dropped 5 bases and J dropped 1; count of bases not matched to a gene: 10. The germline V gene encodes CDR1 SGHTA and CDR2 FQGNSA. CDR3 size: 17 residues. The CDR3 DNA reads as TGTGCCAGCAGCCCGCGGGGGGTAGCGGGGGGCACAGATACGCAGTATTTT. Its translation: CASSPRGVAGGTDTQYF.

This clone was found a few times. For the CDR3, the DNA is TGTGCCAGCAGCCAAGATGCGGGTGTCTTGGGTCAGCCCCAGCATTTT. Its translation is CASSQDAGVLGQPQHF. The chain is built from TRBV4-2 and TRBJ1-5; D gene ambiguous. Deletions cut 0 bases from V and 6 bases from J, with 15 bases between. Germline V gives CDR1 LGHNA, CDR2 YNFKEQ. This CDR3 contains 16 residues.

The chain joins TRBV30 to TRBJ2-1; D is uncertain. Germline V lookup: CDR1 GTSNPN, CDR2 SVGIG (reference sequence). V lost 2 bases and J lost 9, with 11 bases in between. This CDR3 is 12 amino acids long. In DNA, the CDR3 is TGTGCCTGGAGTCCCCTCGGTCGTGAGCAGTTCTTC. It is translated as CAWSPLGREQFF.

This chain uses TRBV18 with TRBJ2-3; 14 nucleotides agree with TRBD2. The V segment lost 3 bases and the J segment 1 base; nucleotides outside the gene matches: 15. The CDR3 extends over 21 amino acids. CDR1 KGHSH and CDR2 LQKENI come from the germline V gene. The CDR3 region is CASSPRPLGLAGVGGTDTQYF. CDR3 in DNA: TGTGCCAGCTCACCCCGGCCTTTGGGACTAGCGGGAGTCGGGGGCACAGATACGCAGTATTTT.

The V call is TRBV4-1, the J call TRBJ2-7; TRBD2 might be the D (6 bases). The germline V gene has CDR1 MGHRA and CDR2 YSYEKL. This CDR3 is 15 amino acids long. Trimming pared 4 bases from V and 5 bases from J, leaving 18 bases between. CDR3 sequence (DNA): TGCGCCAGCAGCCCCTTCCGGGGACTTGGCGACGAGCAGTACTTC. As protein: CASSPFRGLGDEQYF.

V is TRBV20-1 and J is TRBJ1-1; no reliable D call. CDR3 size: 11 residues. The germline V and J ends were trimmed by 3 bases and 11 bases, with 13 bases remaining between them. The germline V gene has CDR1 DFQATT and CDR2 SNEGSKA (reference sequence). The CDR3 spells CSASQTPWAFF. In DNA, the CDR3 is TGCAGTGCTAGTCAGACCCCCTGGGCTTTCTTT.

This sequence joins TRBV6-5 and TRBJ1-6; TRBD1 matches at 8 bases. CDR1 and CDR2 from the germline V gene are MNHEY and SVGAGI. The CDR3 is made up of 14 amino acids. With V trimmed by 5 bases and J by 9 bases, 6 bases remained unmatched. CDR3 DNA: TGTGCCAGCAGTAAGACAGGGGAGAGTTCACCCCTCCACTTT. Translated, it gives CASSKTGESSPLHF.

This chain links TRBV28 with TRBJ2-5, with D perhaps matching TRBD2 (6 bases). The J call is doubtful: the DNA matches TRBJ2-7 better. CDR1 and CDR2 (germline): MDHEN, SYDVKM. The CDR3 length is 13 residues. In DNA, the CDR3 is TGTGCCAGCAGTGGGACTCCCACCTACGAGCAGTACTTC. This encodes CASSGTPTYEQYF.

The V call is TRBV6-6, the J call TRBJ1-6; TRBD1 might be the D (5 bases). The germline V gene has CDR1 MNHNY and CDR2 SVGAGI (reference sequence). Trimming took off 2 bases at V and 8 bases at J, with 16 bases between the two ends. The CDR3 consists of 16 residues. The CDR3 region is CASSYPTLGDYSPLHF. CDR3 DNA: TGTGCCAGCAGTTACCCGACCCTCGGGGACTATTCACCCCTCCACTTT.

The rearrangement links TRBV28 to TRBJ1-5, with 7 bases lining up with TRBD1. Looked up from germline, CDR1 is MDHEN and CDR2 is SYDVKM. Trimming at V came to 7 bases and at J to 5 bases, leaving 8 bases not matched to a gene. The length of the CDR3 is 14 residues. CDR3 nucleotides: TGTGCCAGCACGGCAGGGGGAAGGGATCAGCCCCAGCATTTT. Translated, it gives CASTAGGRDQPQHF. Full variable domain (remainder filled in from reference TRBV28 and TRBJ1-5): DVKVTQSSRYLVKRTGEKVFLECVQDMDHENMFWYRQDPGLGLRLIYFSYDVKMKEKGDIPEGYSVSREKKERFSLILESASTNQTSMYLCASTAGGRDQPQHFGDGTRLSIL.

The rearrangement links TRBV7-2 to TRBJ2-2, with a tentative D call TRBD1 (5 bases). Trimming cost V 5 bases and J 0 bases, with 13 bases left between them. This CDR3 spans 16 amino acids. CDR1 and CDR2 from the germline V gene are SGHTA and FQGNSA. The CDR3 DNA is TGTGCCAGCAGCCTAGGAACAGGCCCGAACACCGGGGAGCTGTTTTTT. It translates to CASSLGTGPNTGELFF.

In DNA form, the CDR3 reads TGTGCCAGTAGACTTAGGACCGATAACCCCGGGCAGTTCTTC. It codes for CASRLRTDNPGQFF. The V and J genes are TRBV19 and TRBJ2-1; D is uncertain. The length of the CDR3 is 14 residues. Trimming removed 6 bases at V and 12 bases at J, with 21 bases between. Germline loops: CDR1 LNHDA, CDR2 SQIVND (reference sequence).

The CDR3 is CASSSAANNEQFF. The CDR3 DNA reads TGCGCCAGCAGCTCGGCGGCGAACAATGAGCAGTTCTTC. The chain combines TRBV4-3 with TRBJ2-1, with D hard to call. The length of the CDR3 is 13 residues. Germline assignment: CDR1 LGHNA and CDR2 YSLEER. V lost 5 bases and J lost 5, with 10 bases in between.

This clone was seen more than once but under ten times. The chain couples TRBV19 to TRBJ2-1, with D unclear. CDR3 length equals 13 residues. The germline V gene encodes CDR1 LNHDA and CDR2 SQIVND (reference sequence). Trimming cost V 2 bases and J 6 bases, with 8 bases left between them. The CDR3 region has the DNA TGTGCCAGTAGTATATCATGGACCAATGAGCAGTTCTTC. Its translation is CASSISWTNEQFF. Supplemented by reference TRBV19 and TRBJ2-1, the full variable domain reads DGGITQSPKYLFRKEGQNVTLSCEQNLNHDAMYWYRQDPGQGLRLIYYSQIVNDFQKGDIAEGYSVSREKKESFPLTVTSAQKNPTAFYLCASSISWTNEQFFGPGTRLTVL.

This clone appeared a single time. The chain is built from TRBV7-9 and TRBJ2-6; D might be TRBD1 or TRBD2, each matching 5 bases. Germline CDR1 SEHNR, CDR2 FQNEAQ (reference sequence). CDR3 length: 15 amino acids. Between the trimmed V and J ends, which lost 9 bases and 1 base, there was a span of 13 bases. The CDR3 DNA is TGTGCCAGTTCGGGACGGATGTCTGGGGCCAACGTCCTGACTTTC. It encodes CASSGRMSGANVLTF.